Listed here are 26 T cell receptor beta chains from one sample, sequenced in a study of blood T cells in healthy people across ages. The use of a sample-barcoded 5' primer and a J-beta primer mix characterized a second PCR of about 7 to 12 cycles. TCRdb re-called the 5' RACE reads through MiXCR, storing one row per CDR3 protein. This table holds fewer than 1,000,000 distinct CDR3 sequences, under 45% found once. Sequencing used blood. Every receptor here comes from a man aged 55 to 70 in good health.

This clonotype was observed a few times. The chain has TRBV3-1 and TRBJ2-3, with D perhaps TRBD2 (5 bases). Trimming removed 1 base at V and 0 bases at J, with 8 bases between. Germline CDR1 and CDR2: LGHDT and YNNKEL (reference sequence). This CDR3 is 15 amino acids long. CDR3 sequence reads: CASSQARVSTDTQYF. In nucleotides, the CDR3 is TGTGCCAGCAGCCAAGCGCGGGTTAGCACAGATACGCAGTATTTT.

This clonotype was seen only a few times. The J gene is TRBJ1-1, the V gene TRBV5-1; D is unresolved. The ends were cut back, 2 bases at V and 0 bases at J, with 11 bases in the middle. CDR1 and CDR2 from the germline V gene are SGHRS and YFSETQ. The CDR3 length is 15 residues. The CDR3 is CASSFRPGLNTEAFF. DNA for the CDR3: TGCGCCAGCAGCTTCCGCCCGGGCCTGAACACTGAAGCTTTCTTT.

CDR3 loop: CASKRTGGFQPQHF. CDR3 bases: TGTGCCAGCAAAAGGACAGGGGGCTTTCAGCCCCAGCATTTT. The V and J genes are TRBV27 and TRBJ1-5; 11 positions match TRBD1. CDR3 length equals 14 residues. J lost 6 bases, V lost 7 bases, and 5 bases had no gene match. Germline CDR1 reads MNHEY; CDR2 reads SMNVEV (reference sequence).

The V gene is TRBV6-2 or TRBV6-3, the J gene TRBJ2-5, with D possibly being TRBD1 or TRBD2 (5 bases each). The CDR3 is 15 amino acids. The V end lost 7 bases, the J end lost 11 bases, and 26 bases lay between the germline ends. Germline CDR1 MNHEY, CDR2 SVGEGT. This chain's CDR3 is CASTPGQAGTNEQYF. The CDR3 region has the DNA TGTGCCAGCACCCCCGGGCAGGCTGGGACCAATGAGCAGTACTTC.

About this clonotype: The junction departs from the called germline gene at one end, perhaps through a read error. This sequence joins TRBV5-1 and TRBJ2-5; the match to TRBD2 covers 12 bases. There are 16 residues in the CDR3. Germline values: CDR1 SGHRS, CDR2 YFSETQ. The CDR3 DNA is TGCGCCAGCAGCGGTGGACTAGCGGGGAATCGGGAGACCCGGTACTTC. This encodes CASSGGLAGNRETRYF.

The chain uses TRBV5-5 and TRBJ1-6; 9 positions match TRBD1. This CDR3 comprises 15 residues. Germline V CDR1 and CDR2: SGHKS, YYEKEE (reference sequence). V gave up 3 bases and J gave up 9 bases; unmatched junction bases: 7. The CDR3 sequence is CASSSRTGESSPLHF. CDR3 sequence (DNA): TGTGCCAGCAGCTCTAGGACAGGGGAAAGTTCACCCCTCCACTTT.

This clonotype was seen a few times. V and J are TRBV2 and TRBJ1-2, with D unresolved. The germline V gene encodes CDR1 SNHLY and CDR2 FYNNEI. V was shortened by 8 bases and J by 5 bases, with 15 bases between the two germline ends. This CDR3 contains 13 residues. The CDR3 loop reads CASVTTDEYGYTF. The CDR3 DNA sequence: TGTGCCAGCGTAACTACCGACGAGTATGGCTACACCTTC.

This clonotype was seen many times. Relative to the germline gene, one junction end is altered; a read error may explain this. This chain uses TRBV5-1 with TRBJ2-7, with 11 nucleotides matching TRBD1. Germline V gene lookup returns CDR1 SGHRS and CDR2 YFSETQ. The CDR3 extends over 14 amino acids. The CDR3 region is CASSWGQGAYEQYF. CDR3 DNA sequence: TGTGCCAGCAGTTGGGGACAGGGGGCCTACGAGCAGTACTTC.

The gene calls are TRBV5-1 and TRBJ2-3, with 10 bases fitting TRBD1. The J segment lost 2 bases and the V segment lost 5 bases, leaving 5 bases of the junction unmatched. The CDR3 consists of 15 residues. Germline CDR1 and CDR2: SGHRS and YFSETQ. The DNA of the CDR3 is TGCGCCAGCAGAGCGGGACAGGGGCCCACAGATACGCAGTATTTT. It codes for CASRAGQGPTDTQYF.

This clonotype showed up just a few times. J is TRBJ2-1 and V is TRBV27; the match to TRBD1 covers 7 bases. Germline CDR1 reads MNHEY; CDR2 reads SMNVEV (reference sequence). After removal of 10 bases from V and 5 bases from J, the junction contained 11 bases not matched to a gene. This CDR3 comprises 14 residues. DNA of the CDR3: TGTGCCACCTACCGACAGGGTAGGGACAATGAGCAGTTCTTC. This encodes CATYRQGRDNEQFF.

The chain employs TRBV4-3 and TRBJ2-7; perhaps TRBD2 as D (5 bases). Trimming removed 0 bases at V and 2 bases at J, with 8 bases between. The CDR3 is made up of 14 amino acids. Germline V gene sequence: CDR1 LGHNA, CDR2 YSLEER. The CDR3 protein is CASSQEEGAYEQYF. For the CDR3, the DNA is TGCGCCAGCAGCCAAGAAGAGGGCGCCTACGAGCAGTACTTC.

This clonotype was seen a handful of times. The rearrangement uses TRBV2 and TRBJ1-4, with 7 bases fitting TRBD1. Germline trimming cut 6 bases from V and 2 bases from J; bases unmatched to any gene: 3. CDR1 is SNHLY and CDR2 is FYNNEI in the germline V gene. The CDR3 is 14 amino acids. The CDR3 loop is CASRGDSTNEKLFF. DNA of the CDR3: TGTGCCAGCAGGGGGGACAGTACTAATGAAAAACTGTTTTTT.

The rearrangement uses TRBV6-2 or TRBV6-3 and TRBJ2-5, with TRBD2 matching over 11 bases. The CDR3 extends over 17 amino acids. V shed 4 bases and J 1 base; nucleotides not matched to a gene: 8. Germline CDR1 MNHEY, CDR2 SVGEGT. As DNA, the CDR3 is TGTGCCAGCAGTTGCCCCCTCGGGACTAGCGGCCAAGAGACCCAGTACTTC. Translating it yields CASSCPLGTSGQETQYF.

The rearrangement links TRBV7-9 to TRBJ2-5; D may be TRBD1 (6 bases). The CDR3 runs to 14 residues. Germline V gene lookup returns CDR1 SEHNR and CDR2 FQNEAQ (reference sequence). The ends were cut back, 8 bases at V and 0 bases at J, with 13 bases in the middle. The DNA for the CDR3 is TGTGCCAGCGTTGAACAGGGACACCAAGAGACCCAGTACTTC. It is translated as CASVEQGHQETQYF.

V gene TRBV27 combines with J gene TRBJ2-1; TRBD2 agrees at 14 bases. Germline values: CDR1 MNHEY, CDR2 SMNVEV (reference sequence). Losses at the gene ends were 5 bases for V and 7 bases for J; bases not matched to a gene: 13. This CDR3 comprises 18 residues. CDR3 protein: CASSPTKTSGGAGNEQFF. CDR3 nucleotide sequence: TGTGCCAGCAGTCCAACTAAGACTAGCGGGGGGGCGGGAAATGAGCAGTTCTTC.

This clonotype was seen many times. The chain links TRBV7-2 to TRBJ2-7, with D hard to call. Trimming removed 4 bases at V and 2 bases at J, with 9 bases between. Germline values: CDR1 SGHTA, CDR2 FQGNSA. CDR3 size: 13 residues. CDR3 sequence reads: CASSYGPPYEQYF. The CDR3 DNA reads as TGTGCCAGCAGCTACGGGCCTCCCTACGAGCAGTACTTC.

The V call is TRBV20-1, the J call TRBJ2-7; 8 bases align to TRBD1. Trimming took 5 bases from V and 5 from J; bases not matched to a gene: 8. The CDR3 runs 13 residues. The germline gives CDR1 DFQATT, CDR2 SNEGSKA (reference sequence). CDR3 region: CSAARTGSHEQYF. The CDR3 nucleotides are TGCAGTGCTGCTCGGACAGGGTCCCACGAGCAGTACTTC.

Concerning this clonotype: A read error may explain this, as a much larger clone is one base away. The rearrangement uses TRBV29-1 and TRBJ2-7, with D perhaps being TRBD1 or TRBD2 (5 bases each). The CDR3 loop spans 13 amino acids. V lost 3 bases, J lost 1 base, and 10 bases lay in between. CDR1 SQVTM and CDR2 ANQGSEA come from the germline V gene. The CDR3 here is CSVEGRGSYEQYF. Here the CDR3 DNA reads TGCAGCGTTGAGGGACGGGGTTCCTACGAGCAGTACTTC.

V is TRBV29-1 and J is TRBJ2-3, with TRBD2 as a possible D gene (7 bases). The length of the CDR3 is 14 residues. Trimming took off 5 bases at V and 8 bases at J, with 20 bases between the two ends. Germline values: CDR1 SQVTM, CDR2 ANQGSEA. The chain's CDR3 is CSVPRGGAQVTQYF. The CDR3 DNA sequence: TGCAGCGTTCCCAGGGGAGGGGCCCAGGTTACGCAGTATTTT.

A few counts support this clonotype. This chain joins TRBV6-2 or TRBV6-3 and TRBJ2-3; D assignment may be TRBD1 or TRBD2 (5 bases each). The germline CDR1 and CDR2 sequences are MNHEY and SVGEGT. This CDR3 spans 13 amino acids. The V end lost 6 bases, the J end lost 6 bases, and 13 bases lay between the germline ends. CDR3 bases: TGTGCCAGCAGGCTCGGGACCACCGATACGCAGTATTTT. Translating gives CASRLGTTDTQYF.

CDR3: CASSCRENTEAFF. CDR3 coding DNA: TGTGCCAGCAGTTGCCGAGAGAACACTGAAGCTTTCTTT. V is TRBV27 and J is TRBJ1-1; D unclear. The germline V and J ends were trimmed by 4 bases and 1 base, with 7 bases remaining between them. The CDR3 runs 13 residues. Germline V gives CDR1 MNHEY, CDR2 SMNVEV (reference sequence).

A word on this clonotype: The junction does not match germline at one end; this may be a read error. The V gene is TRBV14, the J gene TRBJ2-3; a possible D gene is TRBD2 (6 bases). This CDR3 region has 17 residues. Per the germline V gene, CDR1 is SGHDN and CDR2 is FVKESK. The CDR3 sequence: CASSQPTGGVGTDTRYF. The DNA of the CDR3 is TGTGCCAGCAGCCAACCCACGGGCGGGGTCGGCACAGATACGCGGTATTTT. The full variable domain, with the rest looked up from reference TRBV14 and TRBJ2-3, is EAGVTQFPSHSVIEKGQTVTLRCDPISGHDNLYWYRRVMGKEIKFLLHFVKESKQDESGMPNNRFLAERTGGTYSTLKVQPAELEDSGVYFCASSQPTGGVGTDTRYFGPGTRLTVL.

In its sample, this clonotype was seen a few times. The rearrangement uses TRBV10-3 and TRBJ2-3, with D possibly being TRBD2 (6 bases). In germline, CDR1 is ENHRY, CDR2 SYGVKD. V lost 3 bases to trimming and J lost 4 bases, with 14 bases between them. CDR3 length: 15 amino acids. CDR3 loop: CAISDTAGTSDTQYF. The CDR3, as DNA: TGTGCCATCAGTGATACCGCGGGGACGTCAGATACGCAGTATTTT.

The gene calls are TRBV12-3 or TRBV12-4 and TRBJ1-1; no definite D call. The CDR3 totals 14 residues. The V gene lost 6 bases and the J gene lost 0 bases, with 11 bases spanning the gap. The CDR3 protein is CASSSTIMNTEAFF. CDR3 DNA: TGTGCCAGCAGCTCCACAATTATGAACACTGAAGCTTTCTTT.

The CDR3 DNA follows: TGTGCCAGCAGCAAAGGGAAAGGCGGGGGGGAAGCAGATACGCAGTATTTT. Amino acids: CASSKGKGGGEADTQYF. The rearrangement joins TRBV21-1 to TRBJ2-3; the table's D call, TRBD2, has no DNA check behind it. TRBV21-1 is a recognized pseudogene. The CDR3 loop spans 17 amino acids.

This chain uses TRBV9 with TRBJ1-2, with unresolved D. V lost 0 bases, J lost 6 bases, and 9 bases lay in between. Germline V gene sequence: CDR1 SGDLS, CDR2 YYNGEE. CDR3 length: 13 residues. Here the CDR3 reads CASSVAPGDGYTF. The CDR3 DNA reads as TGTGCCAGCAGCGTAGCTCCAGGCGATGGCTACACCTTC.